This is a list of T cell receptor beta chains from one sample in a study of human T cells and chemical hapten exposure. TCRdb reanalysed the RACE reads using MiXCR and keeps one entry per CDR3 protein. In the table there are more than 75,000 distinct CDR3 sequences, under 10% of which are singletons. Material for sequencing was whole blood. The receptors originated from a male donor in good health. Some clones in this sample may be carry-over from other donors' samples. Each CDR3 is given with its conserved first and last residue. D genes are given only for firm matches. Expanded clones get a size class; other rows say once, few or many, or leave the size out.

TGTGCCTGGAGTGGAGCGGGGGTCTACGAGCAGTACTTC | CAWSGAGVYEQYF | TRBV30 | few | TRBJ2-7 | TRBD2
TGTGCCAGCAGTTACTCGAGGGGGTTCCCGTTAGCCAAAAACATTCAGTACTTC | CASSYSRGFPLAKNIQYF | TRBV6-2/TRBV6-3 | . | TRBJ2-4 | .
TGTGCCAGCAGTTTCGGGGGCTCCGGCGCGCGTGAAGCTTTCTTT | CASSFGGSGAREAFF | TRBV12-3/TRBV12-4 | . | TRBJ1-1 | .
TGTGCCAGCAGTTTCAGCGGGAGGGCCTCAGATACGCAGTATTTT | CASSFSGRASDTQYF | TRBV12-3/TRBV12-4 | few | TRBJ2-3 | TRBD2
TGCGCCAGCAGCCAAGATCTGGAGAACGAGCAGTACTTC | CASSQDLENEQYF | TRBV4-3 | few | TRBJ2-7 | .
TGTGCCAGTAGTATCGGGAGTACTAGCGGGAGTGCTCAAGAGACCCAGTACTTC | CASSIGSTSGSAQETQYF | TRBV19 | . | TRBJ2-5 | TRBD2
TGTGCCAGCAGCCCCACAGAGAACACTGAAGCTTTCTTT | CASSPTENTEAFF | TRBV12-3/TRBV12-4 | few | TRBJ1-1 | .
TGTGCCAGCAGTAGGGGACAGAGCTACGAGCAGTACTTC | CASSRGQSYEQYF | TRBV27 | few | TRBJ2-7 | TRBD1
TGTGCCAGCAGCCCGCACCGGACTAGCGGGAGGGCCAGGGAGACCCAGTACTTC | CASSPHRTSGRARETQYF | TRBV7-8 | . | TRBJ2-5 | TRBD2
TGTGCCAGCAGTGCCGGGGGCACTGAAGCTTTCTTT | CASSAGGTEAFF | TRBV6-2/TRBV6-3 | few | TRBJ1-1 | .
TGTGCCAGCAGCCTCGACAGGGGGGATGAAAAACTGTTTTTT | CASSLDRGDEKLFF | TRBV3-1 | few | TRBJ1-4 | TRBD1
TGTGCCAGCAGGACGCCCGGGACAGGGGGCGAGCAGTACTTC | CASRTPGTGGEQYF | TRBV28 | many | TRBJ2-7 | TRBD1
TGTGCCAGCACCCCATTTGAGGGGGGCCGGGCAGATACGCAGTATTTT | CASTPFEGGRADTQYF | TRBV27 | few | TRBJ2-3 | .
TGTGCCAGCAGCCGACAGGCTGCCTACGAGCAGTACTTC | CASSRQAAYEQYF | TRBV14 | few | TRBJ2-7 | .
TGCAGTGCTAGGGATTGGGGACAGGGGTTCGAGCAGTACTTC | CSARDWGQGFEQYF | TRBV20-1 | . | TRBJ2-7 | TRBD1
TGTGCCATCAGGGAATCCAGCTCCTACGAGCAGTACTTC | CAIRESSSYEQYF | TRBV10-3 | . | TRBJ2-7 | .
TGTGCCAGCAGTGAATGGGGGGACAGGGCAGCAGATACGCAGTATTTT | CASSEWGDRAADTQYF | TRBV25-1 | few | TRBJ2-3 | TRBD1
TGTGCCAGCAGTGAAGTTACCTACTACGAGCAGTACTTC | CASSEVTYYEQYF | TRBV6-1 | few | TRBJ2-7 | .
TGTGCCAGCAGACTGACTAGCAGCCAGCAGTTCTTC | CASRLTSSQQFF | TRBV7-2 | . | TRBJ2-1 | TRBD2
TGTGCCAGCACTCACACCGGGACGGTCAATTCACCCCTCCACTTT | CASTHTGTVNSPLHF | TRBV27 | few | TRBJ1-6 | .
TGCAGTGCTAGAGATTTGGTAGGAAGTGAGTCTGGCACTGAAGCTTTCTTT | CSARDLVGSESGTEAFF | TRBV20-1 | many | TRBJ1-1 | .
TGCGCCAGCAGCCCGAGCCGGCGGGCCACAGATACGCAGTATTTT | CASSPSRRATDTQYF | TRBV5-1 | . | TRBJ2-3 | .
TGTGCCAGCAGCCCACGCCAAAACCTAAGGAACACTGAAGCTTTCTTT | CASSPRQNLRNTEAFF | TRBV3-1 | few | TRBJ1-1 | .
TGTGCCAGCAGTTTATACAGGGGGCAGTCCGGGGAGCTGTTTTTT | CASSLYRGQSGELFF | TRBV27 | few | TRBJ2-2 | TRBD1
TGTGCCAGCAGCCCCGGGACAGGGGGCACAGGCACAGATACGCAGTATTTT | CASSPGTGGTGTDTQYF | TRBV11-2 | few | TRBJ2-3 | TRBD1
TGTGCCAGCAGTGAAACGCCGGGTACAGATACGCAGTATTTT | CASSETPGTDTQYF | TRBV6-1 | . | TRBJ2-3 | .
TGCGCCAGCAGCTTGGTCCCCACAGATACGCAGTATTTT | CASSLVPTDTQYF | TRBV5-1 | few | TRBJ2-3 | .
TGTGCCAGCAGCTTAGGGATCAGGGGCTCCAATCAGCCCCAGCATTTT | CASSLGIRGSNQPQHF | TRBV11-2 | few | TRBJ1-5 | .
TGCAGCGTTGAAGAAGTAGGAAGTTACCAAGAGACCCAGTACTTC | CSVEEVGSYQETQYF | TRBV29-1 | . | TRBJ2-5 | .
TGTGCCAGCAGTGGCGGGACAGGCTGGAGCTCCTATAATTCACCCCTCCACTTT | CASSGGTGWSSYNSPLHF | TRBV27 | many | TRBJ1-6 | TRBD1
TGTGCCAGCAGTGAAGCCCGGAGCACAGATACGCAGTATTTT | CASSEARSTDTQYF | TRBV6-1 | . | TRBJ2-3 | .
TGTGCCAGCAGAGTACAGGGTTTGGGCAATCAGCCCCAGCATTTT | CASRVQGLGNQPQHF | TRBV27 | once | TRBJ1-5 | .
TGTGCCAGCAGTCCCCTTTGGGGGGGTTTCACAGATACGCAGTATTTT | CASSPLWGGFTDTQYF | TRBV12-3/TRBV12-4 | . | TRBJ2-3 | TRBD2
TGCGCCAGCAGCCAAGATCACGGACAGGGAGAAAGCTCACCCCTCCACTTT | CASSQDHGQGESSPLHF | TRBV4-3 | few | TRBJ1-6 | TRBD1
TGTGCCAGCAGCCAAAGCAGGCCCCAAAACATTCAGTACTTC | CASSQSRPQNIQYF | TRBV3-1 | . | TRBJ2-4 | .
TGTGCCAGCAGTTACTCCCCGAGGGAGAACACCGGGGAGCTGTTTTTT | CASSYSPRENTGELFF | TRBV6-5 | . | TRBJ2-2 | .
TGTGCCAGCAGTTCGAGCGGGAGGGCCTACGAGCAGTACTTC | CASSSSGRAYEQYF | TRBV3-1 | many | TRBJ2-7 | TRBD2
TGCGCCAGCAGCTTGAATCCGGGACAGGGGTTCCCTGAAGCTTTCTTT | CASSLNPGQGFPEAFF | TRBV5-1 | many | TRBJ1-1 | TRBD1
TGTGCCAGCAGCTTAGGACGACAGGGGGCCACAGGGCGGGAGGAAAAACTGTTTTTT | CASSLGRQGATGREEKLFF | TRBV7-9 | few | TRBJ1-4 | TRBD1
TGTGCCATCAGTGAGCAAGGGGTAGGGCCGGTTGATACGCAGTATTTT | CAISEQGVGPVDTQYF | TRBV10-3 | . | TRBJ2-3 | .
TGCGCCAGCAGCTTGGATAGGGTCGAGCAGTACTTC | CASSLDRVEQYF | TRBV5-1 | few | TRBJ2-7 | .
TGCAGTGCTAGTCTCGGGGGGCTCTCCTACGAGCAGTACTTC | CSASLGGLSYEQYF | TRBV20-1 | . | TRBJ2-7 | .
TGCGCCAGCAGCCCACGCGGGGCGGGAGGGCCCTCAGATACGCAGTATTTT | CASSPRGAGGPSDTQYF | TRBV5-1 | few | TRBJ2-3 | TRBD2
TGCGCCAGCAGCTACCAAGGACTAGCGGGAGGGACTGAGCAGTTCTTC | CASSYQGLAGGTEQFF | TRBV5-1 | . | TRBJ2-1 | TRBD2
TGCAGTGCTCCCAAAGACAGGGTTGGAGAAAAACTGTTTTTT | CSAPKDRVGEKLFF | TRBV20-1 | . | TRBJ1-4 | TRBD1
TGTGCCAGCAGCGTCCGGGACCGAGGCGGTTCACCCCTCCACTTT | CASSVRDRGGSPLHF | TRBV7-6 | many | TRBJ1-6 | .
TGTGCCAGCAGCTCGGACGGAGGAACCTACGAGCAGTACTTC | CASSSDGGTYEQYF | TRBV7-9 | many | TRBJ2-7 | .